These 27 T cell receptor beta chains came from one sample sequenced in a study of blood T cell repertoires in COVID-19. The assay was immunoSEQ multiplex PCR, and TCRdb's table has in-frame clones only and misses some. The table shows about 200,000 clones, with roughly 84% occurring only once. Sample: peripheral blood. The receptors originated from a human donor in a cohort sampled during active COVID-19.

The rearrangement links TRBV21-1 to TRBJ1-5; no check of the table's D call, TRBD1, against the DNA was made. TRBV21-1 is labeled a pseudogene. The CDR3 totals 16 residues. The DNA for the CDR3 is TGTGCCAGCAGCAAATCTCGGGCAGGGGGTAACGAGCCCCAGCATTTT. Encoded protein: CASSKSRAGGNEPQHF.

The genes are TRBV6-5 and TRBJ1-5, with no clear D. This CDR3 has 14 residues. In germline, CDR1 is MNHEY, CDR2 SVGAGI. Trimming took off 2 bases at V and 0 bases at J, with 5 bases between the two ends. The CDR3 DNA sequence: TGTGCCAGCAGTTACGCGTATAGCAATCAGCCCCAGCATTTT. Translation gives CASSYAYSNQPQHF.

J is TRBJ1-3 and V is TRBV5-4, with D perhaps matching TRBD1 (5 bases). In germline, CDR1 is SGHNT, CDR2 YYREEE (reference sequence). This CDR3 comprises 14 residues. V gave up 1 base and J gave up 4 bases, with 9 bases separating them. The DNA of the CDR3 is TGTGCCAGCAGCTTGAAGGGGCTGGGAAACACCATATATTTT. It encodes CASSLKGLGNTIYF.

The V call is TRBV6-6, the J call TRBJ2-3; 7 bases agree with TRBD1. Germline assignment: CDR1 MNHNY and CDR2 SVGAGI (reference sequence). The CDR3 consists of 16 residues. The V gene end was trimmed by 10 bases and the J gene end by 7 bases; junction bases not matched to a gene: 20. As DNA, the CDR3 is TGTGCCACCTCTCCCCAGGGGGTCGGACCGGGGTATACGCAGTATTTT. This codes for CATSPQGVGPGYTQYF.

This chain links TRBV19 with TRBJ2-2; tentative D call: TRBD2 (5 bases). Germline V CDR1 and CDR2: LNHDA, SQIVND (reference sequence). The CDR3 runs 15 residues. Trimming removed 5 bases from V and 1 base from J, with 11 bases in between. DNA of the CDR3: TGTGCCAGTAGTTCCCCGGGGTGGAACACCGGGGAGCTGTTTTTT. It codes for CASSSPGWNTGELFF.

This chain joins TRBV6-4 and TRBJ1-5; 8 nucleotides match TRBD1. Germline loops: CDR1 MRHNA, CDR2 SNTAGT. CDR3 length: 15 residues. The ends lost 6 bases at V and 6 bases at J; junction bases unmatched: 10. The CDR3 protein is CASSPGTGVGQPQHF. CDR3 nucleotide sequence: TGTGCCAGCAGCCCCGGGACAGGAGTTGGTCAGCCCCAGCATTTT.

The V gene is TRBV30, the J gene TRBJ2-7; a possible D gene is TRBD1 (6 bases). This CDR3 has 14 residues. The germline V gene encodes CDR1 GTSNPN and CDR2 SVGIG (reference sequence). V was clipped by 0 bases and J by 3 bases, with 12 bases between them. The CDR3 DNA is TGTGCCTGGAGTGTAGCACAGGGAAACTACGAGCAGTACTTC. Its translation is CAWSVAQGNYEQYF.

V usage is TRBV7-2 and J usage is TRBJ2-7; TRBD2 matches at 9 bases. Per the germline V gene, CDR1 is SGHTA and CDR2 is FQGNSA. V lost 4 bases, J lost 4 bases, and 11 bases stayed unmatched. This CDR3 comprises 16 residues. The CDR3 sequence is CASSSGGSGRFYEQYF. The CDR3, as DNA: TGTGCCAGCAGCTCCGGAGGAAGCGGGAGGTTTTACGAGCAGTACTTC. Looking up the rest from reference TRBV7-2 and TRBJ2-7 gives the full variable domain: GAGVSQSPSNKVTEKGKDVELRCDPISGHTALYWYRQSLGQGLEFLIYFQGNSAPDKSGLPSDRFSAERTGGSVSTLTIQRTQQEDSAVYLCASSSGGSGRFYEQYFGPGTRLTVT.

This clone was seen a single time. The CDR3 here is CASSQAQGYEQYF. The CDR3 DNA follows: TGCGCCAGCAGCCAAGCGCAGGGCTACGAGCAGTACTTC. This chain joins TRBV4-1 and TRBJ2-7, with D possibly being TRBD1 (5 bases). V was shortened by 1 base and J by 3 bases, with 7 bases between the two germline ends. The germline CDR1 and CDR2 sequences are MGHRA and YSYEKL. This CDR3 spans 13 amino acids.

This rearrangement joins TRBV4-1 to TRBJ2-1, with 10 bases lining up with TRBD2. Germline lookup yields CDR1 MGHRA and CDR2 YSYEKL. The CDR3 runs to 19 residues. With 4 bases clipped from V and 4 bases from J, the junction kept 16 bases outside the gene matches. As DNA, the CDR3 is TGCGCCAGCAGCCGGTGGGGTGTTCAGCGACTAGCGGGTTACAATGAGCAGTTCTTC. Translating gives CASSRWGVQRLAGYNEQFF.

The CDR3 sequence is CASSARYQETQYF. The CDR3, as DNA: TGTGCCAGCAGCGCCAGGTACCAAGAGACCCAGTACTTC. The V call is TRBV6-4, the J call TRBJ2-5; D gene ambiguous. V dropped 6 bases and J dropped 0 bases, with 8 bases sitting between them. Germline V CDR1 and CDR2: MRHNA, SNTAGT. CDR3 size: 13 residues.

The genes are TRBV19 and TRBJ2-5; 9 bases are shared with TRBD1. The CDR3 length is 14 residues. Losses at the gene ends were 5 bases for V and 4 bases for J; bases not matched to a gene: 5. The germline V gene encodes CDR1 LNHDA and CDR2 SQIVND (reference sequence). Here the CDR3 reads CASSLEQGAETQYF. CDR3 nucleotides: TGTGCCAGTAGTCTCGAACAGGGGGCAGAGACCCAGTACTTC.

The CDR3 DNA is TGTGCCAGTACCTCCCGCGGGTCCTACGAGCAGTACTTC. Translation: CASTSRGSYEQYF. This rearrangement joins TRBV19 to TRBJ2-7, with a weak D call TRBD2 (5 bases). There are 13 residues in the CDR3. CDR1 and CDR2 (germline): LNHDA, SQIVND (reference sequence). Trimming took off 7 bases at V and 1 base at J, with 11 bases between the two ends.

The genes are TRBV7-8 and TRBJ2-1; D is possibly TRBD1 (6 bases). Trimming cost V 6 bases and J 6 bases, with 24 bases left between them. This CDR3 is built from 17 residues. CDR1 is SGHVS, CDR2 FQNEAQ, per germline. CDR3 protein: CASSRRGGRDKANEQFF. Written as DNA, the CDR3 is TGTGCCAGCAGTCGGAGAGGGGGACGGGATAAGGCCAATGAGCAGTTCTTC.

The sample holds one count of this clone. V usage is TRBV19 and J usage is TRBJ1-1; 9 bases fit TRBD1. V shed 3 bases and J 0 bases; nucleotides not matched to a gene: 8. CDR3 size: 17 residues. Germline CDR1 is LNHDA and CDR2 is SQIVND (reference sequence). The chain's CDR3 is CASSIETGGHMNTEAFF. The CDR3 DNA reads TGTGCCAGTAGTATTGAAACAGGGGGCCACATGAACACTGAAGCTTTCTTT.

The rearrangement links TRBV13 to TRBJ2-7; 7 positions agree with TRBD2. This CDR3 has 15 residues. Germline CDR1 PRHDT, CDR2 FYEKMQ (reference sequence). The V gene end was trimmed by 4 bases and the J gene end by 1 base; junction bases not matched to a gene: 7. For the CDR3, the DNA is TGTGCCAGCAGCTCCGCCGGACTAGGGTCCTACGAGCAGTACTTC. Amino acid sequence: CASSSAGLGSYEQYF.

The chain employs TRBV10-2 and TRBJ2-3; D gene ambiguous. The CDR3 totals 15 residues. With 2 bases removed from V and 2 bases from J, the gap between germline ends came to 11 bases. CDR1 is WSHSY and CDR2 is SAAADI in the germline V gene. This chain's CDR3 is CASSEVRLDTDTQYF. The CDR3 DNA sequence: TGCGCCAGCAGTGAGGTACGACTGGACACAGATACGCAGTATTTT.

V and J are TRBV6-1 and TRBJ2-3; maybe TRBD2 (6 bases). This CDR3 spans 15 amino acids. V lost 2 bases and J 5 bases, leaving 14 bases between the germline ends. From germline, CDR1 is MNHNS and CDR2 SASEGT. DNA for the CDR3: TGTGCCAGCAGTGAACGGGTGGGAGGTGGAGATACGCAGTATTTT. Protein sequence: CASSERVGGGDTQYF.

The count of this clone is one. The chain combines TRBV19 with TRBJ1-1; D might be TRBD1 (5 bases). The CDR3 is 14 residues long. With 5 bases removed from V and 0 bases from J, the gap between germline ends came to 10 bases. Germline V gene sequence: CDR1 LNHDA, CDR2 SQIVND (reference sequence). CDR3 bases: TGTGCCAGTAGTCCCCGACAGATGAACACTGAAGCTTTCTTT. Protein sequence: CASSPRQMNTEAFF.

V gene TRBV7-9 combines with J gene TRBJ2-1, with D maybe TRBD2 (5 bases). The CDR3 consists of 14 residues. CDR1 and CDR2 from the germline V gene are SEHNR and FQNEAQ (reference sequence). The V end was cut by 2 bases, the J end by 8 bases, with 13 bases between. CDR3 region: CASSLYLAFDEQFF. CDR3 nucleotides: TGTGCCAGCAGCTTATACCTAGCTTTCGATGAGCAGTTCTTC. Together with reference TRBV7-9 and TRBJ2-1, the CDR3 gives the full variable domain: DTGVSQNPRHKITKRGQNVTFRCDPISEHNRLYWYRQTLGQGPEFLTYFQNEAQLEKSRLLSDRFSAERPKGSFSTLEIQRTEQGDSAMYLCASSLYLAFDEQFFGPGTRLTVL.

V and J are TRBV5-1 and TRBJ2-7; 8 bases match TRBD1. CDR3 size: 15 residues. From germline, CDR1 is SGHRS and CDR2 YFSETQ. J lost 0 bases, V lost 4 bases, and 6 bases had no gene match. CDR3 coding DNA: TGCGCCAGCAGCATCCGACAGGGGAGCTCCTACGAGCAGTACTTC. It translates to CASSIRQGSSYEQYF.

The V call is TRBV6-5, the J call TRBJ2-3; 12 bases are a match to TRBD2. The CDR3 contains 14 residues. Germline CDR1 is MNHEY and CDR2 is SVGAGI. J gave up 6 bases and V 6 bases, and 4 bases lay outside the gene matches. CDR3 region: CASRSSGRADTQYF. The CDR3 nucleotides are TGTGCCAGCAGGTCTAGCGGGAGGGCGGATACGCAGTATTTT.

This clone came up once. The CDR3 DNA reads TGTGCCAGCAGTTTATATCGGGGGGGAGAACTGTTTTTT. This sequence encodes CASSLYRGGELFF. This chain joins TRBV28 and TRBJ1-4, with D possibly being TRBD1 (5 bases). With 1 base removed from V and 12 bases from J, the gap between germline ends came to 12 bases. The CDR3 spans 13 residues. From germline, CDR1 is MDHEN and CDR2 SYDVKM.

This chain links TRBV2 with TRBJ2-5; 8 positions match TRBD1. Trimming took 3 bases from V and 6 from J; bases not matched to a gene: 6. The CDR3 is made up of 14 amino acids. The germline gives CDR1 SNHLY, CDR2 FYNNEI. The CDR3 sequence is CASSDRWTGQTQYF. DNA of the CDR3: TGTGCCAGCAGTGACCGTTGGACAGGGCAGACCCAGTACTTC.

For this clone: A junction end diverges from the germline sequence, so it may reflect a read error. The chain carries TRBV29-1 and TRBJ2-7, with D possibly being TRBD1 (5 bases). Looked up from germline, CDR1 is SQVTM and CDR2 is ANQGSEA. CDR3 length equals 11 residues. This CDR3 is CSVAEVGRRRF. The CDR3 DNA reads TGCAGCGTTGCTGAGGTGGGGCGGCGTAGGTTC.

V is TRBV6-5 and J is TRBJ1-1; TRBD1 matches at 9 bases. Per germline, CDR1 MNHEY and CDR2 SVGAGI. The CDR3 contains 14 residues. V trimming: 5 bases; J trimming: 4 bases; junction bases outside the gene matches: 5. The CDR3 nucleotides read TGTGCCAGCAGTCACAGGGGGCGTATCACTGAAGCTTTCTTT. It is translated as CASSHRGRITEAFF.

A few counts support this clone. The chain couples TRBV27 to TRBJ1-1; the match to TRBD1 covers 8 bases. Germline-derived CDR1 and CDR2 are MNHEY and SMNVEV (reference sequence). The CDR3 covers 13 residues. V lost 6 bases and J lost 4; bases outside the gene matches: 4. Here the CDR3 DNA reads TGTGCCAGCAGGCCACAGGGGGGCACTGAAGCTTTCTTT. Protein sequence: CASRPQGGTEAFF.